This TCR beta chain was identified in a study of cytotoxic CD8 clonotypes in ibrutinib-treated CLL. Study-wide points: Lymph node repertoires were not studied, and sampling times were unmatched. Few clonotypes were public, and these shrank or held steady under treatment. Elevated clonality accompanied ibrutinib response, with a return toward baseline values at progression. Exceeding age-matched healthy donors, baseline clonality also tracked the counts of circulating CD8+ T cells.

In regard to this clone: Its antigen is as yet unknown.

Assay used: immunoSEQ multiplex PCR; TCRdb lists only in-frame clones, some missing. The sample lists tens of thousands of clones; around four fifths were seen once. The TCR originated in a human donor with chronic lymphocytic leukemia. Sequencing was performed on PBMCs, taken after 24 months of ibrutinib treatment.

In DNA form, the CDR3 reads TGTGCCAGCAGCGTAGGTGAACGCGGGGTCGGCGAGCAGTACTTC. Translated, it gives CASSVGERGVGEQYF. The V call is TRBV9, the J call TRBJ2-7; possible D gene TRBD2, 6 bases. With 0 bases removed from V and 6 bases from J, the gap between germline ends came to 16 bases. The germline V gene has CDR1 SGDLS and CDR2 YYNGEE. There are 15 residues in the CDR3.